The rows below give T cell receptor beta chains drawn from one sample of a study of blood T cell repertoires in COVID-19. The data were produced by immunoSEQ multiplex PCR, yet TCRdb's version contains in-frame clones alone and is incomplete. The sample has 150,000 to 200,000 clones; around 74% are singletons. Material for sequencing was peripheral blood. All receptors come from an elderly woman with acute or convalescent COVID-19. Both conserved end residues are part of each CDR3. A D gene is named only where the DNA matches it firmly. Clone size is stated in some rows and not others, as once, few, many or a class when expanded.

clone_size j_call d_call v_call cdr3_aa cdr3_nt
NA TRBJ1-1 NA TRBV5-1 CASSLGQAGTEAFF TGCGCCAGCAGCTTGGGGCAGGCGGGCACTGAAGCTTTCTTT
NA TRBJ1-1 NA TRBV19 CASSMKGTGGITEAFF TGTGCCAGTAGTATGAAAGGTACAGGAGGGATCACTGAAGCTTTCTTT
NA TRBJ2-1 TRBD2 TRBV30 CAWGGTSGDNEQFF TGTGCCTGGGGTGGGACTAGCGGAGACAATGAGCAGTTCTTC
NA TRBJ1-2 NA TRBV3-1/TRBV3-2 CASSQLTDYGYTF TGTGCCAGCAGCCAGCTGACAGATTATGGCTACACCTTC
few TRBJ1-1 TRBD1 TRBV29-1 CSPYVSGGTEAFF TGCAGCCCCTATGTTTCAGGGGGCACTGAAGCTTTCTTT
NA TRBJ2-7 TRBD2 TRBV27 CASRSGRSYEQYF TGTGCCAGCAGAAGCGGGAGATCCTACGAGCAGTACTTC
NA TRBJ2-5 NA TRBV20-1 CSAYRVETQYF TGCAGTGCTTACAGGGTAGAGACCCAGTACTTC
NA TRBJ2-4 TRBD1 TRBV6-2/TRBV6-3 CASSSPGQGAKRGIQYF TGTGCCAGCAGCTCTCCGGGACAGGGGGCGAAAAGGGGCATTCAGTACTTC
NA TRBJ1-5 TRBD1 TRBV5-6 CASSLGTGAGQPQHF TGTGCCAGCAGCTTGGGGACAGGTGCGGGCCAGCCCCAGCATTTT
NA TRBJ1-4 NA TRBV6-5 CASASSTNEKLFF TGTGCCAGCGCGAGTTCAACTAATGAAAAACTGTTTTTT
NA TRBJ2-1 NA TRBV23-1 CASSPLWGERSYNEQFF TGCGCCAGCAGTCCCCTGTGGGGGGAACGCTCCTACAATGAGCAGTTCTTC
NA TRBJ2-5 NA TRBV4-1 CASSQDIAETAQYF TGCGCCAGCAGCCAAGATATCGCGGAAACGGCCCAGTACTTC
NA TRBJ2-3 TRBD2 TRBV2 CASSPRLATGATDTQYF TGTGCCAGCAGTCCCCGACTAGCGACGGGGGCCACAGATACGCAGTATTTT
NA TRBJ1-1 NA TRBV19 CASSTMRTEAFF TGTGCCAGTAGTACTATGAGGACTGAAGCTTTCTTT
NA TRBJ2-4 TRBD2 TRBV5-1 CASSLVGTSEDIQYF TGCGCCAGCAGCTTGGTGGGGACTAGCGAAGACATTCAGTACTTC
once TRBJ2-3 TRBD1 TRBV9 CASSPWTGGFTDTQYF TGTGCCAGCAGCCCATGGACAGGGGGCTTCACAGATACGCAGTATTTT
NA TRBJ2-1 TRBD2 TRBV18 CASSQGLAEFNEQFF TGTGCCAGCTCACAGGGACTAGCGGAGTTCAATGAGCAGTTCTTC
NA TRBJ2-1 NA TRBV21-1 CASSKGKRFDEQFF TGTGCCAGCAGCAAAGGCAAGAGATTCGATGAGCAGTTCTTC
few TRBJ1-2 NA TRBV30 CAWEGQNNYGYTF TGTGCCTGGGAAGGACAGAACAACTATGGCTACACCTTC
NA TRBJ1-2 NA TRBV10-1 CASSDGGGYGYTF TGCGCCAGCAGTGACGGGGGTGGCTATGGCTACACCTTC
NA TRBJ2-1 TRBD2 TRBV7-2 CASSFPGLAGVNEQFF TGTGCCAGCAGCTTTCCGGGACTAGCGGGAGTTAATGAGCAGTTCTTC
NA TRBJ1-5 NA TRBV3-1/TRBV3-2 CASSQGRAGQPQHF TGTGCCAGCAGCCAAGGCAGGGCTGGTCAGCCCCAGCATTTT
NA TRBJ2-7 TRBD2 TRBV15 CATSRLSGTSGDYEQYF TGTGCCACCAGCAGATTATCCGGGACTAGTGGCGACTACGAGCAGTACTTC
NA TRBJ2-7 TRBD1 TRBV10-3 CAINRGTGAYEQYF TGTGCCATCAACCGGGGGACAGGGGCCTACGAGCAGTACTTC
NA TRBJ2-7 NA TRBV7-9 CASSLGVYEQYF TGTGCCAGCAGCTTAGGCGTCTACGAGCAGTACTTC
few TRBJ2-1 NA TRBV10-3 CAISRAGAYNEQFF TGTGCCATCAGTCGAGCGGGCGCCTACAATGAGCAGTTCTTC
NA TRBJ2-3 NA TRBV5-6 CASSLLQGPTDTQYF TGTGCCAGCAGCTTGTTACAGGGTCCCACAGATACGCAGTATTTT
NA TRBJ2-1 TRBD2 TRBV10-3 CATASDSGSGGSYNEQFF TGTGCCACCGCATCGGATTCGGGTAGCGGGGGCTCCTACAATGAGCAGTTCTTC
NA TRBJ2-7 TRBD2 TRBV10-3 CAIGTSGYEQYF TGTGCCATCGGGACTAGTGGTTACGAGCAGTACTTC
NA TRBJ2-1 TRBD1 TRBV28 CASSLATGGFNEQFF TGTGCCAGCAGTTTAGCGACAGGGGGTTTCAATGAGCAGTTCTTC
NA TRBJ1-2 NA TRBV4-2 CASSQNPGGLIGYTF TGTGCCAGCAGCCAAAACCCGGGGGGACTTATCGGCTACACCTTC
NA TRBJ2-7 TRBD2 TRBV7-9 CASSAGTSGTEQYF TGTGCCAGCAGCGCCGGGACTAGCGGGACCGAGCAGTACTTC
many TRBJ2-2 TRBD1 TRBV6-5 CASGRNSGGGELFF TGTGCCAGCGGAAGAAACTCAGGGGGAGGGGAGCTGTTTTTT
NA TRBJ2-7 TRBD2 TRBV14 CASSPSVTSGRSYEQYF TGTGCCAGCAGCCCCAGCGTGACTAGCGGGAGGTCCTACGAGCAGTACTTC
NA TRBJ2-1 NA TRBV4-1 CASSRREILNNEQFF TGCGCCAGCAGCCGCCGAGAAATCCTAAACAATGAGCAGTTCTTC
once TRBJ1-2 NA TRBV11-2 CASSLDWAYYGYTF TGTGCCAGCAGCTTAGATTGGGCCTACTATGGCTACACCTTC
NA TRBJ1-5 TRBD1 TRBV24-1 CATSERTGWNQPQHF TGTGCCACCAGTGAGCGGACAGGGTGGAATCAGCCCCAGCATTTT